The sequence of this T cell receptor beta chain was determined in a study of blood T cells in healthy people across ages. General observations from the study: Whereas aged donors had fewer naive CD4+ cells, long-lived donors had more of them and higher diversity. As age increased, TCR beta diversity per million T cells fell in a roughly linear fashion. Because donor CMV status was unknown, expanded clonotype changes were possibly confounded.

Isolated PBMCs totaled at least 7 million in each sample. Notes on this clonotype: Its antigen is unknown.

With a J-beta primer mix and a sample-barcoded 5' primer, a second PCR ran about 7 to 12 cycles. Each CDR3 protein gets one entry after TCRdb re-called the 5' RACE reads with MiXCR. The sample shows hundreds of thousands of distinct CDR3 sequences, roughly 64% of them seen only once. There are 13 residues in the CDR3. V lost 6 bases and J lost 3, with 12 bases in between. Germline V gene lookup returns CDR1 SQVTM and CDR2 ANQGSEA. J is TRBJ2-1 and V is TRBV29-1; D gene uncertain. The sequencing input was blood. This clonotype was sampled from a man aged 30 to 45 in good health. In DNA, the CDR3 is TGCAGCGTCCTCTCTGGCAGCTACAATGAGCAGTTCTTC. Translated: CSVLSGSYNEQFF.